This record concerns one T cell receptor (beta chain) sequence. Antigen: not known. Amplification of TCR beta CDR3 regions used RNA as the template. First-round RT-PCR with HTBI primers amplified the TCR CDR3 region. TCRdb reprocessed the multiplex PCR reads with MiXCR, giving one entry per CDR3 protein. The data hold fewer than 650,000 distinct CDR3 sequences, with less than 15% observed a single time. The sample is drawn from a study of T cells in Graves' hyperthyroidism and ophthalmopathy. Whole-study results and caveats: Blood samples included most of the expanded thyroid clonotypes exceeding 0.001.

This receptor was obtained from a woman between 35 and 50 years old with Graves' hyperthyroidism. Input material: blood.

The CDR3 is CASWGQGAYEQFF. CDR3 coding DNA: TGTGCTTCCTGGGGACAGGGGGCGTATGAGCAGTTCTTC. The chain is built from TRBV19 and TRBJ2-1, with 12 positions matching TRBD1. The CDR3 spans 13 residues. Germline CDR1 reads LNHDA; CDR2 reads SQIVND (reference sequence).